The T cell receptor beta chain described here comes from a study of blood T cells in healthy people across ages (dated by TCRdb to between 2015 and 2017). In terms of the full investigation: In model experiments, template switching captured about one uniquely barcoded TCR beta cDNA molecule for every two T cells. Age-related changes in TCR beta repertoire diversity were measured in the study by deep sequencing normalized with unique cDNA molecular identifiers. Donors were grouped into four age groups: young (average 16 years), middle-aged (around 39), aged (62) and long-lived (around 82). To avoid experimental bias, donors of different ages were distributed randomly across sequencing lanes. Using the same blood draw, the study looked at two additional independent replicas of 1 million unique cDNA reads for two donors, one aged 18 to 30 and the other aged 80 or older. General findings and caveats noted by the study authors: Observed TCR beta diversity per million T cells fell roughly linearly with age, and a significant reduction was already apparent by age around 36. The CMV infection status of donors was not known, potentially confounding age-related changes in expanded clonotypes. The long-lived group showed more naive CD4+ T cells, fewer expanded clones and increased TCR diversity than the aged group, suggesting age selection. Estimates of total diversity from one million sequenced T cells were regarded as lower bounds and underestimates. There was a strong correlation between observed TCR beta diversity and the percentage of naive T cells measured by flow cytometry. Bulk unsorted PBMC profiling prevented conclusive comparison of naive and antigen-experienced compartments.

The library was produced with 5' RACE. The reads were generated on an Illumina HiSeq 2500. A second PCR of roughly 6 to 11 cycles was run with a J-beta primer mix and a sample-barcoded 5' primer. Each TCR beta cDNA molecule received a unique molecular identifier from a template-switch 5' adaptor carrying 12 random nucleotides. At least 2.5 million CDR3-containing paired-end reads were obtained from each sample. First-strand cDNA synthesis was performed from all RNA using the Mint cDNA synthesis kit, with priming by a TRBC-specific oligonucleotide. Following uracil-DNA glycosylase treatment, all cDNA underwent a first 18-cycle PCR with the universal primers M1SS and BC2_uni_R. The study's own analysis went as follows. Normalization of each sample was performed by random selection of 1 million high-quality reads, each carrying a distinct molecular identifier. Instead of being binned into consensus sequences, reads that shared molecular identifiers were thrown out. MiTCR, with a Q25 quality threshold and the strictest error-elimination algorithm, was used for CDR3 identification, clonotype clustering and error correction. A nonparametric unseen species model with Euler transformation was used to estimate lower-bound total TCR beta diversity. TCRdb applied fastp at Q25 and MiXCR to the public reads, then kept only in-frame beta chains. One record per CDR3 amino acid sequence lists the most common genes and DNA. It is TCRdb's table, rather than the study itself, that gives the V and J calls and clone size. The sample data list roughly 2 million distinct CDR3 sequences, and around 50% of these were observed just once. The ten largest clones capture 2% to 2.5% of the sample.

The CDR3, cysteine through phenylalanine, is 17 amino acids long. Kept here is only the CDR3 DNA, which spans 51 bases and is read in frame from base 1. Sequences MNHNY (CDR1) and SVGAGI (CDR2) are obtained from the germline V gene (reference sequence). Relative to germline, V is 7 bases shorter and J is 3 bases shorter, with 19 bases between their ends. Of note for this clonotype: The antigen this receptor binds is unknown. Base qualities are not at hand, and no much larger clone is one base apart.

The roughly 39 donors, aged 6 to 90 years, were systemically healthy Caucasian individuals from Russia. Roughly 9.5 milliliters of peripheral blood were drawn from each donor into EDTA-treated Vacutainer tubes. PBMCs were isolated by Ficoll-Paque density-gradient centrifugation, with at least 6 million obtained per sample. Trizol reagent was used to extract total RNA from PBMCs, with at least 5.5 micrograms per sample. The percentages of naive CD45RAhigh/CD27high T cells were determined by flow cytometry on a PBMC aliquot from every donor. Sequenced sample: blood. The sequence was obtained from a woman in her forties in good health. The chain is encoded by TRBV6-6 joined to TRBJ2-6; TRBD2 is possibly the D segment (7 matching bases). The CDR3 protein is CASNLGGLAFGANVLTF. The DNA is as follows: TGTGCCAGCAATCTCGGGGGGCTCGCGTTTGGGGCCAACGTCCTGACTTTC.